One T cell receptor (beta chain) is described in this entry. Its antigen remains unknown. The stimulus was lysate of CMV-infected fibroblasts, roughly 9.2 ug/mL. CD4+ T cells upregulating both CD40 ligand and CD69 were sorted as responding cells. Sequencing used immunoSEQ version 4 in survey mode. Template was genomic DNA at approximately 10 ng/uL, with up to about 1 ug used per sample. Generated by immunoSEQ multiplex PCR, the TCRdb table keeps only in-frame clones and is missing some. The sample has some 16,000 clones, approximately 64% seen once. V dropped 1 base and J dropped 5 bases, with 11 bases sitting between them. Germline-derived CDR1 and CDR2 are MDHEN and SYDVKM. This CDR3 has 14 amino acids. The data belong to a study of persistence of HIV-infected CD4 T cells. Whole-study context: Two participants gave one leukapheresis sample; others gave up to about 180 mL blood repeatedly. General study findings and limits: TCRbeta richness was lower in CMV- and Gag-responding cells than in anti-CD3/anti-CD28-responding cells. TCR oligoclonality correlated with proviral oligoclonality in the same sorted populations.

V usage is TRBV28 and J usage is TRBJ2-5; D gene uncertain. Sequencing used CD4+ T cells sorted from PBMCs after roughly 18-hour stimulation, obtained from a patient who received antiretroviral therapy. This receptor was identified in an adult woman with HIV who was CMV-seropositive. This chain's CDR3 is CASSLLGSSETQYF. For the CDR3, the DNA is TGTGCCAGCAGTTTATTGGGTTCTTCTGAGACCCAGTACTTC.